A single sample is the source of the 23 T cell receptor beta chains below, sequenced in a study of blood T cells in healthy people across ages. Primers used in a second PCR of roughly 6 to 12 cycles were a sample-barcoded 5' primer and a J-beta primer mix. Each CDR3 protein is one row after TCRdb ran MiXCR on the 5' RACE reads. In the table there are approximately 580,000 distinct CDR3 sequences, 24% of which are singletons. The same sample was also studied in work on T cells of mothers and their children.

Sequences were obtained from blood. The receptors stem from a boy between 10 and 17 years old in good health.

The chain couples TRBV7-3 to TRBJ2-1; 8 bases align to TRBD2. Trimming removed 5 bases from V and 3 bases from J; junction bases left unmatched: 6. Germline V gene sequence: CDR1 SGHTA, CDR2 FQGTGA. The CDR3 spans 15 residues. The CDR3 sequence: CASSPQAGVYNEQFF. In DNA, the CDR3 is TGTGCCAGCAGCCCCCAAGCGGGAGTCTACAATGAGCAGTTCTTC.

This clonotype turned up a few times. The chain has TRBV28 and TRBJ2-5; 8 bases fit TRBD1. TRBJ2-1 explains the end of the DNA better; the J call may be wrong. The germline V gene encodes CDR1 MDHEN and CDR2 SYDVKM. The CDR3 sequence is 14 residues long. CDR3 residues: CASSDRGLTGEQFF. The CDR3 DNA reads TGTGCCAGCAGCGACAGGGGATTGACTGGAGAGCAGTTCTTC.

The chain recombines TRBV7-9 with TRBJ2-6; no firm D call. This CDR3 has 13 amino acids. Trimming shortened V by 2 bases and J by 4 bases, and 3 bases separated the two germline ends. The germline CDR1 and CDR2 sequences are SEHNR and FQNEAQ (reference sequence). CDR3 residues: CASSLLGANVLTF. Written as DNA, the CDR3 is TGTGCCAGCAGCTTATTGGGGGCCAACGTCCTGACTTTC.

The chain is built from TRBV19 and TRBJ2-5; D perhaps matches TRBD2 (5 bases). The J call could be wrong; TRBJ2-1 is a better fit for the DNA end. CDR1 and CDR2 (germline): LNHDA, SQIVND (reference sequence). CDR3 length equals 15 residues. In DNA, the CDR3 is TGTGCCAGTAGTACGCTCGAGCCCGGGGTAGTTGAGCAGTTCTTC. Amino acid sequence: CASSTLEPGVVEQFF.

V usage is TRBV12-3 or TRBV12-4 and J usage is TRBJ2-1, with no clear D. CDR3 size: 19 residues. V lost 6 bases to trimming and J lost 5 bases, with 29 bases between them. CDR3 sequence (DNA): TGTGCCAGCAGCCGGTACCATCGCGGTTTAGCCCCATGGGACAATGAGCAGTTCTTC. Amino acid sequence: CASSRYHRGLAPWDNEQFF.

This chain joins TRBV11-2 and TRBJ1-2; D is perhaps TRBD1 (5 bases). Trimming took 5 bases from V and 5 from J, leaving 15 bases between them. Germline V CDR1 and CDR2: SGHAT, FQNNGV. The CDR3 has 14 amino acids. Here the CDR3 reads CASSPIRDSYGYTF. CDR3 DNA: TGTGCCAGCAGCCCAATCAGGGACTCTTATGGCTACACCTTC.

The V gene is TRBV11-2, the J gene TRBJ2-5; TRBD2 matches at 8 bases. CDR3 length equals 16 residues. The V gene end was trimmed by 5 bases and the J gene end by 5 bases; junction bases not matched to a gene: 13. Per the germline V gene, CDR1 is SGHAT and CDR2 is FQNNGV. The CDR3 DNA is TGTGCCAGCAGCCTAACCCTAGCGGGTAAACTGGAGACCCAGTACTTC. It yields the protein CASSLTLAGKLETQYF.

The gene calls are TRBV28 and TRBJ1-5; D ambiguous. Trimming took off 7 bases at V and 6 bases at J, with 10 bases between the two ends. The germline CDR1 and CDR2 sequences are MDHEN and SYDVKM. The CDR3 runs 12 residues. This chain's CDR3 is CASTFLSQPQHF. In nucleotides, the CDR3 is TGTGCCAGCACCTTTTTGAGTCAGCCCCAGCATTTT.

V and J are TRBV7-2 and TRBJ1-2, with D possibly being TRBD1 (5 bases). The ends were cut back, 2 bases at V and 4 bases at J, with 11 bases in the middle. CDR3 length equals 14 residues. Germline V gene sequence: CDR1 SGHTA, CDR2 FQGNSA. CDR3 protein: CASSLNAGGYGYTF. In DNA, the CDR3 is TGTGCCAGCAGCTTAAACGCGGGGGGCTATGGCTACACCTTC.

This clonotype was detected only a few times. V is TRBV9 and J is TRBJ1-2; 7 bases line up with TRBD1. Per the germline V gene, CDR1 is SGDLS and CDR2 is YYNGEE. This CDR3 region has 17 residues. V was clipped by 0 bases and J by 0 bases; unmatched bases: 8. The DNA of the CDR3 is TGTGCCAGCAGCGTAGCGGTGGCAGGGGGGACTAACTATGGCTACACCTTC. Protein sequence: CASSVAVAGGTNYGYTF.

The chain is built from TRBV6-2 or TRBV6-3 and TRBJ1-1, with D perhaps matching TRBD1 (6 bases). This CDR3 has 15 amino acids. Germline CDR1 reads MNHEY; CDR2 reads SVGEGT. V dropped 5 bases and J dropped 4 bases, with 17 bases sitting between them. The CDR3 DNA is TGTGCCAGCAGTCGTACGGTGGGCAGGGGCACTGAAGCTTTCTTT. Its translation is CASSRTVGRGTEAFF.

This clonotype was observed a few times. This rearrangement joins TRBV20-1 to TRBJ2-1; possibly TRBD1 for D (6 bases). CDR1 and CDR2 from the germline V gene are DFQATT and SNEGSKA (reference sequence). Trimming cost V 4 bases and J 4 bases, with 17 bases left between them. This CDR3 has 15 residues. The CDR3 region has the DNA TGCAGTGCTAAACTATCCAACAGGGATTACAATGAGCAGTTCTTC. It codes for CSAKLSNRDYNEQFF.

The genes are TRBV28 and TRBJ2-7; 9 bases line up with TRBD1. CDR3 length: 16 residues. V lost 4 bases to trimming and J lost 0 bases; unmatched junction nucleotides: 7. CDR1 is MDHEN, CDR2 SYDVKM, per germline. The CDR3 bases are TGTGCCAGCAGTTCAACCGGGACAGGGACCTCCTACGAGCAGTACTTC. Translated, it gives CASSSTGTGTSYEQYF.

The rearrangement joins TRBV7-2 to TRBJ2-2; 9 bases agree with TRBD2. This CDR3 is 17 amino acids long. V dropped 2 bases and J dropped 2; count of bases not matched to a gene: 6. Germline CDR1 is SGHTA and CDR2 is FQGNSA. The CDR3 nucleotides read TGTGCCAGCAGCTTAAGCGGGGGGAACTTCAACACCGGGGAGCTGTTTTTT. This gives the protein CASSLSGGNFNTGELFF. The full variable domain, completed using reference TRBV7-2 and TRBJ2-2, is GAGVSQSPSNKVTEKGKDVELRCDPISGHTALYWYRQSLGQGLEFLIYFQGNSAPDKSGLPSDRFSAERTGGSVSTLTIQRTQQEDSAVYLCASSLSGGNFNTGELFFGEGSRLTVL.

This clonotype came up a few times. The chain employs TRBV29-1 and TRBJ2-1; 9 bases line up with TRBD1. V dropped 3 bases and J dropped 6; count of bases not matched to a gene: 9. This CDR3 contains 15 residues. Germline lookup yields CDR1 SQVTM and CDR2 ANQGSEA. Written as DNA, the CDR3 is TGCAGCGTTGACCTAGTGGGGACAGGGCCCAATGAGCAGTTCTTC. The encoded protein is CSVDLVGTGPNEQFF.

This clonotype came up a few times. This sequence joins TRBV20-1 and TRBJ2-5, with D unresolved. The DNA end is more similar to TRBJ2-1, so the J call may be wrong. Germline lookup yields CDR1 DFQATT and CDR2 SNEGSKA (reference sequence). The CDR3 sequence is 11 residues long. The CDR3 nucleotides read TGCAGTGCTAGGGAGATGAATGAGCAGTTCTTC. Its protein is CSAREMNEQFF.

In this sample, this clonotype turned up many times. The V gene is TRBV28, the J gene TRBJ1-1, with D unresolved. V shed 6 bases and J shed 6 bases, with 26 bases lying between them. The CDR3 length is 17 residues. Germline CDR1 and CDR2: MDHEN and SYDVKM. This chain's CDR3 is CASRSRLGGSVTAEAFF. The CDR3 DNA follows: TGTGCCAGCAGATCCAGATTGGGCGGGTCCGTCACTGCTGAAGCTTTCTTT.

In its sample, this clonotype was seen a few times. V is TRBV7-8 and J is TRBJ2-1; 13 nucleotides agree with TRBD2. The trim removed 3 bases at V and 9 bases at J, leaving 5 bases unmatched. The V gene's germline CDR1 is SGHVS and CDR2 FQNEAQ. The CDR3 is made up of 15 amino acids. The CDR3 DNA follows: TGTGCCAGCAGCTTGACTAGCGGGAGGCATGTTGAGCAGTTCTTC. This encodes CASSLTSGRHVEQFF.

The V call is TRBV21-1, the J call TRBJ2-4. TRBV21-1 counts as a pseudogene. The CDR3 has 16 residues. DNA of the CDR3: TGTGCCAGCAGCAAAGTGGTAGAAGTAGCCAAAAACATTCAGTACTTC. Translation: CASSKVVEVAKNIQYF.

The sample holds a few counts of this clonotype. The rearrangement uses TRBV6-1 and TRBJ1-1; no clear D gene. The germline V and J ends were trimmed by 3 bases and 6 bases, with 23 bases remaining between them. The CDR3 is 17 amino acids. The V gene's germline CDR1 is MNHNS and CDR2 SASEGT. In DNA, the CDR3 is TGTGCCAGCAGTGACCCAATGTCCCGGGGTACGGAGGCTGAAGCTTTCTTT. Protein: CASSDPMSRGTEAEAFF.

This chain uses TRBV2 with TRBJ2-5, with 11 bases fitting TRBD2. Looked up from germline, CDR1 is SNHLY and CDR2 is FYNNEI. V lost 7 bases, J lost 3 bases, and 10 bases stayed unmatched. The CDR3 length is 16 residues. This chain's CDR3 is CASTEGLAAYKETQYF. The CDR3 nucleotides are TGTGCCAGCACCGAGGGACTAGCGGCTTATAAAGAGACCCAGTACTTC.

The chain uses TRBV24-1 and TRBJ2-1; TRBD1 agrees at 10 bases. Germline V CDR1 and CDR2: KGHDR, SFDVKD. The V gene end was trimmed by 4 bases and the J gene end by 3 bases; junction bases not matched to a gene: 11. The CDR3 contains 18 residues. The DNA of the CDR3 is TGTGCCACCAGTGACGCAAGAACTGACAGGGGGCTCTACAATGAGCAGTTCTTC. Amino acids: CATSDARTDRGLYNEQFF.

The chain uses TRBV27 and TRBJ2-2, with a tentative D call TRBD1 (5 bases). The ends were cut back, 4 bases at V and 3 bases at J, with 15 bases in the middle. The CDR3 contains 16 residues. Germline V gene data show CDR1 as MNHEY and CDR2 as SMNVEV (reference sequence). Written as DNA, the CDR3 is TGTGCCAGCAGTTCCTCGACAGTTCATTACACCGGGGAGCTGTTTTTT. It yields the protein CASSSSTVHYTGELFF.